This T cell receptor beta chain was documented in a study of kidney transplant recipient with SARS-CoV-2 infection. In this sample, this clonotype turned up many times. Trimming took 2 bases from V and 7 from J, leaving 14 bases between them. CDR3 length equals 14 residues. Germline V gene lookup returns CDR1 DFQATT and CDR2 SNEGSKA (reference sequence). One entry per CDR3 protein, called by TCRdb with MiXCR from the reads. In the table there are roughly 250,000 distinct CDR3 sequences, 25% to 30% of which are singletons. The rearrangement links TRBV20-1 to TRBJ1-4, with D unclear. This receptor was obtained from a male patient in his 30s who had COVID-19 and was a kidney transplant recipient. Among the T cells, some may be from the graft donor. The sequencing here drew on a blood sample, taken at baseline and on day 111 from a kidney transplant recipient. The CDR3 DNA sequence: TGCAGTGCTAGAAGGCAAGGGCTGGCTGAAAAACTGTTTTTT. Its translation is CSARRQGLAEKLFF.